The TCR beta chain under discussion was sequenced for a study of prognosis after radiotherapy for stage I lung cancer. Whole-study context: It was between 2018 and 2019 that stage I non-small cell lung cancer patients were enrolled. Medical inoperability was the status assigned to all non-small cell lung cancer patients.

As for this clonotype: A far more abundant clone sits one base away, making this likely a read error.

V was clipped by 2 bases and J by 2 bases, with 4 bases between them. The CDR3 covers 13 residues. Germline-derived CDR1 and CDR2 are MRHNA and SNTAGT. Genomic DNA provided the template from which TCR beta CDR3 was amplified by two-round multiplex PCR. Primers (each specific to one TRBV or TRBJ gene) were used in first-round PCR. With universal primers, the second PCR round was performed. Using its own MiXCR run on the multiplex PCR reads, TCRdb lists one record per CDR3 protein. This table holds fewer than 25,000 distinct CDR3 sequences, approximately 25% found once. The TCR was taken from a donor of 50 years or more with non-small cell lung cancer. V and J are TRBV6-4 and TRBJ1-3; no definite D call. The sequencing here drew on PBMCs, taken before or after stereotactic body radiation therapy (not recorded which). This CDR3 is CASSDTAGNTIYF. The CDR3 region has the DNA TGTGCCAGCAGTGACACGGCTGGAAACACCATATATTTT.